The 27 T cell receptor beta chains below were found in one sample sequenced in a study of blood T cell repertoires in COVID-19. The data were produced by immunoSEQ multiplex PCR, yet TCRdb's version contains in-frame clones alone and is incomplete. The data show 90,000 to 100,000 clones, 65% to 85% seen once. The sequenced sample was peripheral blood. The receptors shown here come from a man in his 70s with active or convalescent COVID-19.

The V call is TRBV18, the J call TRBJ1-4; the D is unclear. V gave up 1 base and J gave up 6 bases, with 12 bases separating them. This CDR3 comprises 15 residues. Germline-derived CDR1 and CDR2 are KGHSH and LQKENI. DNA of the CDR3: TGTGCCAGCTCACCACGGAAAGGAGGAGATGAAAAACTGTTTTTT. Protein sequence: CASSPRKGGDEKLFF.

The V gene is TRBV4-1, the J gene TRBJ2-1; D call uncertain. The germline V and J ends were trimmed by 4 bases and 0 bases, with 7 bases remaining between them. The CDR3 consists of 14 residues. Germline CDR1 reads MGHRA; CDR2 reads YSYEKL. In DNA form, the CDR3 reads TGCGCCAGCAGCCCGCTCAGCTCCTACAATGAGCAGTTCTTC. It encodes CASSPLSSYNEQFF.

V and J are TRBV7-2 and TRBJ1-5; D call uncertain. Trimming removed 6 bases at V and 2 bases at J, with 14 bases between. The germline V gene has CDR1 SGHTA and CDR2 FQGNSA. The CDR3 length is 15 residues. The CDR3 region has the DNA TGTGCCAGCAGTTTTTTACCACGGGGCAATCAGCCCCAGCATTTT. Amino acids: CASSFLPRGNQPQHF.

The V and J genes are TRBV28 and TRBJ2-2; 10 nucleotides match TRBD1. Germline assignment: CDR1 MDHEN and CDR2 SYDVKM. After removal of 6 bases from V and 5 bases from J, the junction contained 6 bases not matched to a gene. The CDR3 loop spans 15 amino acids. The CDR3: CASRRQGAGTGELFF. For the CDR3, the DNA is TGTGCCAGCAGACGACAGGGGGCAGGGACCGGGGAGCTGTTTTTT.

This chain links TRBV27 with TRBJ1-5; D perhaps matches TRBD1 (6 bases). This CDR3 is built from 17 residues. V was clipped by 0 bases and J by 3 bases, with 15 bases between them. Germline CDR1 MNHEY, CDR2 SMNVEV (reference sequence). The chain's CDR3 is CASSLSVFRDNNQPQHF. The CDR3 DNA sequence: TGTGCCAGCAGTTTATCGGTATTCCGGGACAACAATCAGCCCCAGCATTTT.

The rearrangement links TRBV29-1 to TRBJ2-2, with TRBD1 identical over 7 bases. Losses at the gene ends were 5 bases for V and 2 bases for J; bases not matched to a gene: 2. CDR3 length equals 13 residues. From germline, CDR1 is SQVTM and CDR2 ANQGSEA. CDR3 region: CSVLGGNTGELFF. CDR3 bases: TGCAGCGTTCTAGGGGGCAACACCGGGGAGCTGTTTTTT.

This clone was picked up a small number of times. This sample also contains other DNA sequences that code for the same CDR3. The V and J genes are TRBV7-2 and TRBJ2-1; D not certain. The germline V gene encodes CDR1 SGHTA and CDR2 FQGNSA. V lost 4 bases and J 6 bases, leaving 7 bases between the germline ends. CDR3 length: 12 residues. The CDR3 nucleotides are TGTGCCAGCAGCTCCTCCGTCAATGAGCAGTTCTTC. Amino acid sequence: CASSSSVNEQFF.

The gene calls are TRBV28 and TRBJ1-2, with D possibly TRBD1 on 5 matching bases. The germline gives CDR1 MDHEN, CDR2 SYDVKM. The CDR3 is 13 residues long. V was trimmed by 4 bases and J by 4 bases, leaving 10 bases between them. The chain's CDR3 is CASSWGVFYGYTF. CDR3 bases: TGTGCCAGCAGTTGGGGGGTCTTCTATGGCTACACCTTC.

This rearrangement joins TRBV3-1 (or the pseudogene TRBV3-2) to TRBJ1-4, with D unresolved. The CDR3 length is 13 residues. V lost 4 bases and J lost 4, with 7 bases in between. Germline CDR1 is LGHDT and CDR2 is YNNKEL (reference sequence). As DNA, the CDR3 is TGTGCCAGCAGCCCGAGGGTTAATGAAAAACTGTTTTTT. This codes for CASSPRVNEKLFF.

The chain uses TRBV2 and TRBJ1-2; 7 bases are shared with TRBD1. The V gene end was trimmed by 9 bases and the J gene end by 7 bases; junction bases not matched to a gene: 8. There are 12 residues in the CDR3. Germline V CDR1 and CDR2: SNHLY, FYNNEI. DNA of the CDR3: TGTGCCAGTTTGCCAGGGGGAGCTGGCTACACCTTC. Encoded protein: CASLPGGAGYTF.

The J gene is TRBJ2-5, the V gene TRBV5-6, with 9 bases lining up with TRBD1. With V trimmed by 4 bases and J by 7 bases, 17 bases remained unmatched. Per germline, CDR1 SGHDT and CDR2 YYEEEE. This CDR3 comprises 17 residues. This chain's CDR3 is CASSPGTGSASLGTQYF. CDR3 DNA sequence: TGTGCCAGCAGCCCCGGGACAGGGTCTGCGTCGTTGGGGACCCAGTACTTC.

This CDR3 is CASSSGGGWEKLFF. The CDR3 DNA sequence: TGTGCCAGCAGTTCCGGCGGGGGTTGGGAAAAACTGTTTTTT. The V and J genes are TRBV28 and TRBJ1-4, with D perhaps TRBD1 (5 bases). Germline CDR1 and CDR2: MDHEN and SYDVKM. CDR3 length: 14 residues. V lost 4 bases and J lost 8, with 14 bases in between.

The chain couples TRBV7-2 to TRBJ2-7, with D possibly being TRBD1 (5 bases). V was clipped by 5 bases and J by 6 bases, with 14 bases between them. The germline V gene has CDR1 SGHTA and CDR2 FQGNSA. The length of the CDR3 is 13 residues. The CDR3 here is CASSVSRVGEQYF. Here the CDR3 DNA reads TGTGCCAGCAGCGTGAGCAGGGTTGGCGAGCAGTACTTC. The full variable domain, its missing parts supplied by reference TRBV7-2 and TRBJ2-7, is GAGVSQSPSNKVTEKGKDVELRCDPISGHTALYWYRQSLGQGLEFLIYFQGNSAPDKSGLPSDRFSAERTGGSVSTLTIQRTQQEDSAVYLCASSVSRVGEQYFGPGTRLTVT.

Worth noting for this clone: Other DNA sequences within the sample encode an identical CDR3. The rearrangement uses TRBV7-2 and TRBJ2-5, with 14 nucleotides matching TRBD2. J gave up 5 bases and V 0 bases, and 2 bases lay outside the gene matches. The germline V gene encodes CDR1 SGHTA and CDR2 FQGNSA. The CDR3 is made up of 16 amino acids. This chain's CDR3 is CASSLAGTSGGETQYF. DNA of the CDR3: TGTGCCAGCAGCTTAGCAGGGACTAGCGGGGGTGAGACCCAGTACTTC. The whole variable domain, filled in from reference TRBV7-2 and TRBJ2-5, reads GAGVSQSPSNKVTEKGKDVELRCDPISGHTALYWYRQSLGQGLEFLIYFQGNSAPDKSGLPSDRFSAERTGGSVSTLTIQRTQQEDSAVYLCASSLAGTSGGETQYFGPGTRLLVL.

The gene calls are TRBV12-3 or TRBV12-4 and TRBJ1-2, with 8 bases fitting TRBD1. The CDR3 spans 13 residues. V trimming: 3 bases; J trimming: 5 bases; junction bases outside the gene matches: 2. CDR3 sequence reads: CASSLDREYGYTF. The CDR3 region has the DNA TGTGCCAGCAGTTTGGACAGGGAGTATGGCTACACCTTC.

V and J are TRBV5-1 and TRBJ2-5; the D gene is possibly TRBD1 (6 bases). V was trimmed by 7 bases and J by 5 bases, leaving 15 bases between them. The germline CDR1 and CDR2 sequences are SGHRS and YFSETQ. The CDR3 is made up of 13 amino acids. The CDR3 nucleotides are TGCGCCAGCGTCCGTCCAGGGGTGGAGACCCAGTACTTC. This codes for CASVRPGVETQYF. The full variable domain, with the rest looked up from reference TRBV5-1 and TRBJ2-5, is KAGVTQTPRYLIKTRGQQVTLSCSPISGHRSVSWYQQTPGQGLQFLFEYFSETQRNKGNFPGRFSGRQFSNSRSEMNVSTLELGDSALYLCASVRPGVETQYFGPGTRLLVL.

On this clone itself: An end of the junction does not agree with germline; a read error may underlie this. The chain recombines TRBV28 with TRBJ2-2; D may be TRBD2 (5 bases). Germline CDR1 and CDR2: MDHEN and SYDVKM. This CDR3 comprises 12 residues. CDR3 nucleotides: TGCGCAGCCCAAGGGAGAACCGGGGAGCTGTTTTTT. Protein sequence: CAAQGRTGELFF.

The chain uses TRBV12-3 or TRBV12-4 and TRBJ2-5, with D tentatively TRBD1 (6 bases). Trimming left V 3 bases short and J 1 base short, with 6 bases between. This CDR3 comprises 13 residues. The CDR3 DNA reads TGTGCCAGCAGTTTCAGGGGCCAAGAGACCCAGTACTTC. It yields the protein CASSFRGQETQYF.

J is TRBJ2-7 and V is TRBV9, with D hard to call. CDR1 is SGDLS and CDR2 is YYNGEE in the germline V gene. V dropped 3 bases and J dropped 11 bases, with 9 bases sitting between them. The CDR3 runs 10 residues. The CDR3 DNA sequence: TGTGCCAGCAGCGGCCGACAAGAGTACTTC. Translating it yields CASSGRQEYF.

This clone was found a few times. This chain links TRBV28 with TRBJ1-5; the match to TRBD1 covers 7 bases. Germline values: CDR1 MDHEN, CDR2 SYDVKM. Trimming took 6 bases from V and 7 from J; bases not matched to a gene: 18. The length of the CDR3 is 17 residues. CDR3 region: CASRVEIGTGVLQPQHF. CDR3 sequence (DNA): TGTGCCAGCAGGGTTGAGATAGGAACAGGGGTTCTCCAGCCCCAGCATTTT.

V and J are TRBV12-3 or TRBV12-4 and TRBJ2-7; 7 nucleotides line up with TRBD1. J lost 3 bases, V lost 5 bases, and 4 bases had no gene match. CDR3 size: 13 residues. CDR3 in DNA: TGTGCCAGCAGTACTCGACAGGGCTACGAGCAGTACTTC. Residues: CASSTRQGYEQYF.

The chain recombines TRBV7-2 with TRBJ2-7; D might be TRBD1 (6 bases). Germline assignment: CDR1 SGHTA and CDR2 FQGNSA. The CDR3 runs to 16 residues. V lost 1 base and J lost 0, with 13 bases in between. CDR3 in DNA: TGTGCCAGCAGCTTAGAAGGGCAGGGGCGCTCCTACGAGCAGTACTTC. Translated, it gives CASSLEGQGRSYEQYF. The whole variable domain, remainder taken from reference TRBV7-2 and TRBJ2-7, is GAGVSQSPSNKVTEKGKDVELRCDPISGHTALYWYRQSLGQGLEFLIYFQGNSAPDKSGLPSDRFSAERTGGSVSTLTIQRTQQEDSAVYLCASSLEGQGRSYEQYFGPGTRLTVT.

The rearrangement links TRBV14 to TRBJ1-5, with TRBD1 as a possible D gene (6 bases). Germline CDR1 and CDR2: SGHDN and FVKESK. V gave up 4 bases and J gave up 5 bases, with 9 bases separating them. The CDR3 runs to 13 residues. In nucleotides, the CDR3 is TGTGCCAGCAGCCGAGGGGGGGATCAGCCCCAGCATTTT. It translates to CASSRGGDQPQHF.

The chain uses TRBV7-9 and TRBJ2-3; no clear D gene. The CDR3 is 14 residues long. Germline V lookup: CDR1 SEHNR, CDR2 FQNEAQ (reference sequence). Deletions cut 1 base from V and 2 bases from J, with 7 bases between. The CDR3 region has the DNA TGTGCCAGCAGCTTAGGGGCCCCCACAGATACGCAGTATTTT. Translated, it gives CASSLGAPTDTQYF.

The gene calls are TRBV2 and TRBJ2-7; D is ambiguous. The CDR3 totals 12 residues. Germline-derived CDR1 and CDR2 are SNHLY and FYNNEI. With 5 bases removed from V and 1 base from J, the gap between germline ends came to 6 bases. The CDR3 DNA reads as TGTGCCAGCAGTTACTCATCCTACGAGCAGTACTTC. It is translated as CASSYSSYEQYF.

The chain carries TRBV7-3 and TRBJ1-2; D call uncertain. CDR1 and CDR2 (germline): SGHTA, FQGTGA. CDR3 size: 13 residues. Trimming left V 2 bases short and J 0 bases short, with 4 bases between. CDR3: CASSLGANYGYTF. DNA of the CDR3: TGTGCCAGCAGCTTAGGAGCTAACTATGGCTACACCTTC.

This sequence joins TRBV7-3 and TRBJ1-1; 8 nucleotides match TRBD1. CDR1 is SGHTA and CDR2 is FQGTGA in the germline V gene. CDR3 length equals 18 residues. The V segment lost 2 bases and the J segment 4 bases; nucleotides outside the gene matches: 15. CDR3: CASSLSGTAGGMGTEAFF. CDR3 in DNA: TGTGCCAGCAGCTTATCTGGTACGGCAGGGGGCATGGGCACTGAAGCTTTCTTT.